Listed below are T cell receptor beta chains from one sample, sequenced in a study of CD8+ T cells in alopecia areata. Produced via immunoSEQ multiplex PCR; TCRdb's table is partial and in-frame only. The sample shows some 80,000 clones, roughly 66% of them seen only once. Sequencing used CD8+ T cells sorted from blood, obtained at week 24, from a patient treated with tofacitinib. These receptors were collected from a human donor with alopecia areata. The CDR3 runs from the conserved cysteine through the conserved F or W. The order of the fields is clone size, V gene, J gene, D gene, CDR3 protein, CDR3 DNA. The D gene is left open where the match is weak. Clone size appears in some rows only: once, few, many, or a class for an expanded clone.

>NA|TRBV6-5|TRBJ1-5|NA
CASSADALGGQPQHF
TGTGCCAGCAGTGCGGACGCGCTAGGTGGTCAGCCCCAGCATTTT
>NA|TRBV7-2|TRBJ1-6|NA
CASSLVAVNSPLHF
TGTGCCAGCAGCTTAGTGGCAGTTAATTCACCCCTCCACTTT
>once|TRBV23-1|TRBJ1-1|NA
CASSQSSQGVVLNTEAFF
TGCGCCAGCAGTCAATCGTCACAGGGAGTCGTTCTTAACACTGAAGCTTTCTTT
>medium-sized|TRBV5-4|TRBJ2-1|NA
CASSLNNEQFF
TGTGCCAGCTCCTTGAACAATGAGCAGTTCTTC
>once|TRBV29-1|TRBJ2-7|TRBD1
CSAGTGFAYEQYF
TGCAGCGCAGGGACAGGGTTTGCCTACGAGCAGTACTTC
>NA|TRBV9|TRBJ1-4|NA
CASSLEGWGEQLFF
TGTGCCAGCAGCCTCGAGGGTTGGGGTGAACAACTGTTTTTT
>NA|TRBV7-9|TRBJ1-1|TRBD1
CASSYGQAEAFF
TGTGCCAGCAGCTACGGACAGGCCGAAGCTTTCTTT
>NA|TRBV4-1|TRBJ2-1|NA
CASSPEGGGVNEQFF
TGCGCCAGCAGCCCTGAAGGGGGAGGTGTGAATGAGCAGTTCTTC
>few|TRBV5-1|TRBJ1-2|NA
CASSSDSTDGYTF
TGCGCCAGCAGCTCGGACAGTACAGATGGCTACACCTTC
>NA|TRBV12-5|TRBJ2-7|TRBD2
CASGQAKASGATYEQYF
TGTGCTAGTGGGCAGGCCAAGGCTAGCGGGGCAACCTACGAGCAGTACTTC
>NA|TRBV7-6|TRBJ1-1|NA
CASSLGGGSTEAFF
TGTGCCAGCAGCCTAGGAGGGGGAAGCACTGAAGCTTTCTTT
>NA|TRBV7-9|TRBJ1-2|NA
CASSDKPGRIVYTF
TGTGCCAGCAGCGATAAACCGGGGCGGATAGTCTACACCTTC
>few|TRBV14|TRBJ2-3|NA
CASSPGGASTGTDTQYF
TGTGCCAGCAGCCCAGGAGGGGCCTCTACGGGGACAGATACGCAGTATTTT
>NA|TRBV9|TRBJ2-7|TRBD1
CASSSGGASYEQYF
TGTGCCAGCAGCTCAGGGGGCGCCTCCTACGAGCAGTACTTC
>NA|TRBV7-2|TRBJ1-1|TRBD1
CASRETGVSTEAFF
TGTGCCAGCAGGGAGACAGGGGTGAGCACTGAAGCTTTCTTT
>NA|TRBV7-8|TRBJ2-5|NA
CASSFPRGSAQETQYF
TGTGCCAGCAGCTTCCCTAGGGGGTCAGCCCAAGAGACCCAGTACTTC
>once|TRBV15|TRBJ2-1|NA
CATSSVSDLHNEQFF
TGTGCCACCAGCAGTGTTAGTGATCTCCACAATGAGCAGTTCTTC
>NA|TRBV10-3|TRBJ1-2|NA
CAISYRLNYGYTF
TGTGCCATCAGCTACAGGCTTAACTATGGCTACACCTTC
>NA|TRBV7-9|TRBJ1-3|NA
CASSLEFGHSGNTIYF
TGTGCCAGCAGCTTAGAGTTCGGACACTCTGGAAACACCATATATTTT
>NA|TRBV7-3|TRBJ2-7|NA
CASSSYLKVAPVPYEQYF
TGTGCCAGCAGCTCCTATCTGAAGGTGGCTCCTGTCCCCTACGAGCAGTACTTC
>NA|TRBV4-3|TRBJ1-2|TRBD1
CASSEYRGPSYGYTF
TGCGCCAGCAGCGAATACAGGGGGCCCAGCTATGGCTACACCTTC
>NA|TRBV6-5|TRBJ2-5|TRBD1
CASSYSQGALETQYF
TGTGCCAGCAGTTACTCACAGGGGGCATTGGAGACCCAGTACTTC
>NA|TRBV7-8|TRBJ2-1|TRBD2
CASSPRSGRSYNEQFF
TGTGCCAGCAGCCCCCGTAGCGGGAGGTCCTACAATGAGCAGTTCTTC
>few|TRBV6-4|TRBJ2-3|NA
CASSDGVGADTQYF
TGTGCCAGCAGTGACGGGGTTGGCGCAGATACGCAGTATTTT
>NA|TRBV5-6|TRBJ2-2|NA
CASSFTVTGELFF
TGTGCCAGCAGCTTTACGGTCACCGGGGAGCTGTTTTTT
>few|TRBV19|TRBJ1-5|NA
CASTEPRDTVISNQPQHF
TGTGCCAGTACCGAACCACGGGACACAGTAATAAGCAATCAGCCCCAGCATTTT
>NA|TRBV29-1|TRBJ2-2|NA
CSVAGTRRTMNTGELFF
TGCAGCGTGGCGGGGACCCGCAGAACTATGAACACCGGGGAGCTGTTTTTT
>NA|TRBV27|TRBJ2-5|TRBD2
CASRILAGREETQYF
TGTGCCAGCAGAATACTAGCGGGACGGGAAGAGACCCAGTACTTC
>NA|TRBV4-1|TRBJ2-7|NA
CASSQEQEYEQYF
TGCGCCAGCAGCCAAGAACAGGAGTACGAGCAGTACTTC
>NA|TRBV6-5|TRBJ2-1|NA
CASSLGVTNEQFF
TGTGCCAGCAGTTTGGGAGTGACCAATGAGCAGTTCTTC
>NA|TRBV5-6|TRBJ2-7|NA
CASSGYGSGEQYF
TGTGCCAGCAGCGGCTACGGTTCTGGGGAGCAGTACTTC